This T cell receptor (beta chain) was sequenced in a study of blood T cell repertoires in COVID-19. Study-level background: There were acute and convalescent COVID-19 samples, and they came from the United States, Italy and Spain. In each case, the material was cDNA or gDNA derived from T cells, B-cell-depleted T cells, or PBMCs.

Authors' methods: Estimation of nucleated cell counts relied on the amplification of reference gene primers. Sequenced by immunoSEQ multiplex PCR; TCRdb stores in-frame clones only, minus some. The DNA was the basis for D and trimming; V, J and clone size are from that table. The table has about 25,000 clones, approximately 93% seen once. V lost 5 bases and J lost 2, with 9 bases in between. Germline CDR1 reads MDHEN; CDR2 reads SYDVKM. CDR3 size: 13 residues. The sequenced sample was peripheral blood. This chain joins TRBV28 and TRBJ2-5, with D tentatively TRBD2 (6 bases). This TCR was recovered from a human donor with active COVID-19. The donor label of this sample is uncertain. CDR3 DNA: TGTGCCAGCAGTCCAGGGAGGCAAGAGACCCAGTACTTC. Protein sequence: CASSPGRQETQYF.